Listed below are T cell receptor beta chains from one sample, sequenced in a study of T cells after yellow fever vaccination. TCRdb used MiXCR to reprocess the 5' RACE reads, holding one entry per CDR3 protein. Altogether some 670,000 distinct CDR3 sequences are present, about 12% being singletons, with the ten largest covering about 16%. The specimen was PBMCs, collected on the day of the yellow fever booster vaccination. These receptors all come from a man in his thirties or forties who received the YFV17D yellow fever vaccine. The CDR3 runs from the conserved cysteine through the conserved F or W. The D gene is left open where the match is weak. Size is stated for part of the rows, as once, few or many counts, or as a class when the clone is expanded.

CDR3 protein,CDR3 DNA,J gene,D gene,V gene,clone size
CACSLVRDEQFF,TGCGCCTGCAGCTTGGTCAGGGATGAGCAGTTCTTC,TRBJ2-1,NA,TRBV5-1,NA
CATTPSRGGDEQYF,TGTGCCACCACCCCCAGCCGCGGGGGGGACGAGCAGTACTTC,TRBJ2-7,TRBD2,TRBV6-1,NA
CASSHHGGDTQYF,TGCGCCAGCAGCCATCACGGAGGGGATACGCAGTATTTT,TRBJ2-3,NA,TRBV4-3,NA
CASSPGGLHRDTQYF,TGTGCCAGCAGCCCTGGGGGACTACATCGTGATACGCAGTATTTT,TRBJ2-3,TRBD2,TRBV7-9,NA
CAWSVQGREGYTF,TGTGCCTGGAGTGTACAGGGGCGGGAAGGCTACACCTTC,TRBJ1-2,TRBD1,TRBV30,few
CSVRTGTSNQPQHF,TGCAGCGTTCGGACAGGAACTAGCAATCAGCCCCAGCATTTT,TRBJ1-5,TRBD1,TRBV29-1,few
CSASRGRGGRGPLILEQFF,TGCAGTGCTAGCCGCGGGCGAGGCGGGAGGGGCCCCCTTATCCTTGAGCAGTTCTTC,TRBJ2-1,TRBD2,TRBV20-1,NA
CAWSVAGKGALHF,TGTGCCTGGAGTGTCGCAGGGAAGGGAGCCCTCCACTTT,TRBJ1-6,NA,TRBV30,NA
CASLLAGTDTQYF,TGTGCCAGCTTACTAGCGGGGACAGATACGCAGTATTTT,TRBJ2-3,TRBD2,TRBV5-5,many
CASSLAEGKTNYGYTF,TGCGCCAGCAGCTTGGCGGAAGGGAAAACTAACTATGGCTACACCTTC,TRBJ1-2,NA,TRBV5-1,NA
CSARDNIRIETQYF,TGCAGTGCTAGAGATAACATCCGAATCGAGACCCAGTACTTC,TRBJ2-5,NA,TRBV20-1,NA
CASSIERGTEAFF,TGTGCCAGTAGTATAGAGCGGGGCACTGAAGCTTTCTTT,TRBJ1-1,NA,TRBV19,few
CASSRAGDYYNEQFF,TGTGCCAGTAGTAGGGCGGGAGACTACTACAATGAGCAGTTCTTC,TRBJ2-1,TRBD2,TRBV19,NA
CASRTGPETQYF,TGTGCCAGCAGGACAGGGCCAGAGACCCAGTACTTC,TRBJ2-5,TRBD1,TRBV5-5,few
CASSLGDGEQYF,TGTGCCAGCTCATTGGGCGACGGAGAGCAGTACTTC,TRBJ2-7,NA,TRBV18,NA
CASRPDSGANVLTF,TGTGCCAGCAGGCCGGACTCTGGGGCCAACGTCCTGACTTTC,TRBJ2-6,NA,TRBV7-2,NA
CSDGLVNEQFF,TGCAGCGATGGACTAGTCAATGAGCAGTTCTTC,TRBJ2-1,TRBD2,TRBV29-1,few
CASSLGQGASDTQYF,TGCGCCAGCAGCTTGGGGCAGGGGGCTTCAGATACGCAGTATTTT,TRBJ2-3,TRBD1,TRBV5-1,many
CSANSGAYNEQFF,TGCAGTGCGAACAGCGGGGCGTACAATGAGCAGTTCTTC,TRBJ2-1,TRBD2,TRBV20-1,NA
CASSYSGTSYTDTQYF,TGTGCCAGCAGTTACTCCGGGACTTCCTACACAGATACGCAGTATTTT,TRBJ2-3,NA,TRBV6-2/TRBV6-3,NA
CSASFAAGADTQYF,TGCAGTGCTAGTTTCGCGGCGGGAGCAGATACGCAGTATTTT,TRBJ2-3,TRBD2,TRBV20-1,few
CASSYSRYPSTDTQYF,TGTGCCAGCAGTTACTCTCGATATCCTAGCACAGATACGCAGTATTTT,TRBJ2-3,NA,TRBV6-2/TRBV6-3,NA
CASSWGVYEQYF,TGTGCCAGCAGTTGGGGAGTTTACGAGCAGTACTTC,TRBJ2-7,NA,TRBV12-3/TRBV12-4,NA
CASSPGPSKDTQYF,TGTGCCAGCAGCCCGGGACCTAGTAAAGATACGCAGTATTTT,TRBJ2-3,NA,TRBV6-1,NA
CASSGRLRQETQYF,TGCGCCAGCAGTGGTCGACTCCGACAAGAGACCCAGTACTTC,TRBJ2-5,NA,TRBV5-1,few
CASKGLRTEAFF,TGTGCCAGCAAGGGGTTGCGCACTGAAGCTTTCTTT,TRBJ1-1,NA,TRBV2,few
CASSGGRDRGTYEQYF,TGTGCCAGCAGCGGCGGCCGGGACAGGGGGACTTACGAGCAGTACTTC,TRBJ2-7,TRBD1,TRBV7-2,NA
CASSQTDGTEAFF,TGTGCCAGCAGCCAGACGGATGGGACTGAAGCTTTCTTT,TRBJ1-1,NA,TRBV7-3,few
CASSETGQFYEQYF,TGTGCCAGCAGCGAAACGGGACAGTTCTACGAGCAGTACTTC,TRBJ2-7,TRBD1,TRBV7-2,NA
CASSPRTETGELFF,TGTGCCAGCAGCCCTAGGACAGAGACCGGGGAGCTGTTTTTT,TRBJ2-2,NA,TRBV6-5,many
CSAGQGRGGTNEKLFF,TGCAGTGCTGGACAGGGGCGAGGTGGTACTAATGAAAAACTGTTTTTT,TRBJ1-4,TRBD1,TRBV20-1,few
CASSFGLAGASYEQYF,TGTGCCAGCAGTTTTGGACTAGCGGGGGCATCCTACGAGCAGTACTTC,TRBJ2-7,TRBD2,TRBV12-3/TRBV12-4,few
CASTSGRYLSSYNEQFF,TGTGCCAGCACCTCCGGGAGATATTTGAGCTCCTACAATGAGCAGTTCTTC,TRBJ2-1,NA,TRBV12-3/TRBV12-4,few
CASSQVGRGVTDTQYF,TGCGCCAGCAGCCAAGTCGGGAGAGGGGTCACAGATACGCAGTATTTT,TRBJ2-3,NA,TRBV4-3,NA
CAISTRLGQAGDYNEQFF,TGTGCCATCAGTACCAGATTGGGACAGGCTGGGGATTACAATGAGCAGTTCTTC,TRBJ2-1,TRBD1,TRBV10-3,few
CSVARSDEQYF,TGCAGCGTTGCCCGGAGCGACGAGCAGTACTTC,TRBJ2-7,NA,TRBV29-1,few
CSAGDRAAEAFF,TGCAGTGCGGGTGACAGGGCCGCTGAAGCTTTCTTT,TRBJ1-1,TRBD1,TRBV20-1,many
CSASPSAGHNYEQYF,TGCAGTGCTAGTCCTTCCGCGGGACACAACTACGAGCAGTACTTC,TRBJ2-7,NA,TRBV20-1,NA
CASSPSTGGRTEAFF,TGTGCCAGCAGCCCGTCAACAGGGGGAAGGACTGAAGCTTTCTTT,TRBJ1-1,TRBD1,TRBV11-3,NA
CSAMTSGSSGEQFF,TGCAGTGCAATGACTAGCGGGAGTTCTGGTGAGCAGTTCTTC,TRBJ2-1,TRBD2,TRBV20-1,NA
CASSPLWRGNTEAFF,TGTGCCAGCAGTCCTTTGTGGAGGGGAAACACTGAAGCTTTCTTT,TRBJ1-1,NA,TRBV12-3/TRBV12-4,NA
CASSPENQRAQYF,TGTGCCAGCAGCCCTGAAAACCAGCGCGCGCAGTACTTC,TRBJ2-5,NA,TRBV3-1,NA
CSARQSYEQYF,TGCAGTGCTCGACAATCCTACGAGCAGTACTTC,TRBJ2-7,NA,TRBV20-1,many
CASIEGGSYEQYF,TGTGCCAGCATCGAGGGAGGCTCCTACGAGCAGTACTTC,TRBJ2-7,NA,TRBV6-2/TRBV6-3,NA
CASSLVDRAGPPTYEQYF,TGTGCCAGCAGCTTAGTGGACAGGGCGGGACCGCCAACTTACGAGCAGTACTTC,TRBJ2-7,TRBD1,TRBV7-6,NA